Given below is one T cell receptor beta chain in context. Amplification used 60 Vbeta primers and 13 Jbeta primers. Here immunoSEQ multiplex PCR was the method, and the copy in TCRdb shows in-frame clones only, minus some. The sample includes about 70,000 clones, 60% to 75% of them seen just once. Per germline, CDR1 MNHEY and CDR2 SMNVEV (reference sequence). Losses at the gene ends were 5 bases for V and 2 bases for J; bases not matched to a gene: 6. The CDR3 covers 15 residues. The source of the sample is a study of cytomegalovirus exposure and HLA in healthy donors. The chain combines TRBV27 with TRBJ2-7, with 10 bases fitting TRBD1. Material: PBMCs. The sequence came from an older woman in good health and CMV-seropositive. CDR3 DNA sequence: TGTGCCAGCAGTAGACAGGGGGCTGGGCCCTACGAGCAGTACTTC. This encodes CASSRQGAGPYEQYF.